These 30 T cell receptor beta chains originate from one sample sequenced in a study of cytomegalovirus exposure and HLA in healthy donors. With 60 Vbeta and 13 Jbeta primers, the PCR was carried out. Using immunoSEQ multiplex PCR, the repertoire was profiled, and TCRdb retains in-frame clones only, with some absent. Of 140,000 or so clones detected, approximately 79% appear once; the ten largest clones hold less than 1.5%. Specimen: PBMCs. The receptors derive from a female donor in good health and CMV-seronegative.

The chain is built from TRBV7-3 and TRBJ2-5; 12 positions match TRBD2. The germline V gene has CDR1 SGHTA and CDR2 FQGTGA. The length of the CDR3 is 14 residues. V lost 4 bases to trimming and J lost 5 bases; unmatched junction nucleotides: 2. CDR3 sequence (DNA): TGTGCCAGCAGCTCGGGACTAGCGGGCGAGACCCAGTACTTC. It translates to CASSSGLAGETQYF. Full variable domain (outside the CDR3, taken from reference TRBV7-3 and TRBJ2-5): GAGVSQTPSNKVTEKGKYVELRCDPISGHTALYWYRQSLGQGPEFLIYFQGTGAADDSGLPNDRFFAVRPEGSVSTLKIQRTERGDSAVYLCASSSGLAGETQYFGPGTRLLVL.

The genes are TRBV28 and TRBJ2-7, with TRBD2 identical over 7 bases. Germline V gives CDR1 MDHEN, CDR2 SYDVKM. CDR3 length: 14 residues. The V segment lost 3 bases and the J segment 4 bases; nucleotides outside the gene matches: 6. The DNA of the CDR3 is TGTGCCAGCAGTTTGCACACTAGCGAATACGAGCAGTACTTC. It encodes CASSLHTSEYEQYF.

V is TRBV6-1 and J is TRBJ2-7, with 7 bases fitting TRBD2. Germline V gene sequence: CDR1 MNHNS, CDR2 SASEGT. Germline trimming cut 2 bases from V and 4 bases from J; bases unmatched to any gene: 8. The CDR3 runs to 15 residues. CDR3: CASSELPTSLYEQYF. The CDR3 DNA reads as TGTGCCAGCAGTGAACTACCGACTAGCTTATACGAGCAGTACTTC.

The V call is TRBV2, the J call TRBJ2-3; 9 bases are shared with TRBD1. The CDR3 runs 15 residues. Germline V gene data show CDR1 as SNHLY and CDR2 as FYNNEI. V trimming: 6 bases; J trimming: 4 bases; junction bases outside the gene matches: 8. CDR3 coding DNA: TGTGCCAGCAGCCCCAGGACAGGGGCCTCAGATACGCAGTATTTT. Translating gives CASSPRTGASDTQYF.

The chain couples TRBV20-1 to TRBJ1-2; D is undetermined. The CDR3 has 11 amino acids. Trimming shortened V by 3 bases and J by 5 bases, and 7 bases separated the two germline ends. CDR1 is DFQATT, CDR2 SNEGSKA, per germline (reference sequence). CDR3 sequence (DNA): TGCAGTGCTAGTACGGGGTATGGCTACACCTTC. Translated, it gives CSASTGYGYTF.

The chain is built from TRBV29-1 and TRBJ2-1, with D possibly TRBD1 on 5 matching bases. The V end was cut by 3 bases, the J end by 5 bases, with 8 bases between. This CDR3 region has 12 residues. The V gene's germline CDR1 is SQVTM and CDR2 ANQGSEA. CDR3 protein: CSVDWTHNEQFF. The DNA of the CDR3 is TGCAGCGTTGATTGGACACACAATGAGCAGTTCTTC.

V and J are TRBV7-9 and TRBJ2-7; possibly TRBD2 for D (6 bases). V lost 2 bases to trimming and J lost 5 bases, with 10 bases between them. This CDR3 contains 13 residues. The germline CDR1 and CDR2 sequences are SEHNR and FQNEAQ (reference sequence). This chain's CDR3 is CASSLLTGDEQYF. The CDR3 DNA sequence: TGTGCCAGCAGCTTATTAACGGGAGACGAGCAGTACTTC.

The sample holds a few counts of this clone. The chain carries TRBV29-1 and TRBJ2-5, with D tentatively TRBD2 (5 bases). Germline V lookup: CDR1 SQVTM, CDR2 ANQGSEA. This CDR3 region has 13 residues. Between the trimmed V and J ends, which lost 5 bases and 1 base, there was a span of 11 bases. The CDR3 DNA sequence: TGCAGCGTTTCTTCGGGGTTCCAAGAGACCCAGTACTTC. The encoded protein is CSVSSGFQETQYF.

This clone has only a few counts. Other DNA sequences in the sample encode the same CDR3. This chain uses TRBV27 with TRBJ2-1, with D possibly TRBD2 on 6 matching bases. Germline CDR1 reads MNHEY; CDR2 reads SMNVEV (reference sequence). The CDR3 covers 13 residues. The germline V and J ends were trimmed by 5 bases and 4 bases, with 9 bases remaining between them. Here the CDR3 DNA reads TGTGCCAGCAGTAGGGACTCATACAATGAGCAGTTCTTC. Translated, it gives CASSRDSYNEQFF.

The V gene is TRBV6-1, the J gene TRBJ2-1; 13 bases match TRBD2. This CDR3 has 13 amino acids. J was trimmed by 12 bases and V by 9 bases; bases with no gene match: 8. Germline CDR1 is MNHNS and CDR2 is SASEGT. DNA of the CDR3: TGTGCCAGAACCGGACTAGCGGGAGAACCGCAGTTCTTC. Amino acids: CARTGLAGEPQFF.

The chain has TRBV6-1 and TRBJ1-5, with TRBD1 identical over 8 bases. After removal of 6 bases from V and 4 bases from J, the junction contained 2 bases not matched to a gene. CDR1 and CDR2 (germline): MNHNS, SASEGT. This CDR3 spans 13 amino acids. The DNA for the CDR3 is TGTGCCAGCAGGTGGACAGGGAATCAGCCCCAGCATTTT. Protein: CASRWTGNQPQHF.

The J gene is TRBJ2-2, the V gene TRBV6-1; 13 nucleotides align to TRBD2. Germline values: CDR1 MNHNS, CDR2 SASEGT. V shed 6 bases and J 5 bases; nucleotides not matched to a gene: 0. The CDR3 sequence is 14 residues long. The CDR3 reads CASRTSGRTGELFF. In DNA, the CDR3 is TGTGCCAGCAGGACTAGCGGGAGGACCGGGGAGCTGTTTTTT.

The chain joins TRBV10-2 to TRBJ1-5; D gene unclear. Germline V gene data show CDR1 as WSHSY and CDR2 as SAAADI. V gave up 2 bases and J gave up 4 bases, with 6 bases separating them. The CDR3 has 13 amino acids. This chain's CDR3 is CASSENTNQPQHF. The CDR3, as DNA: TGCGCCAGCAGTGAGAACACGAATCAGCCCCAGCATTTT.

This chain connects TRBV11-2 to TRBJ2-7; 15 positions agree with TRBD2. The junction had 4 bases not matched to a gene; V was cut back by 5 bases and J by 5 bases. Germline V gene data show CDR1 as SGHAT and CDR2 as FQNNGV. The CDR3 covers 15 residues. The CDR3 nucleotides read TGTGCCAGCAGCCAGGGACTAGCGGGAGGTAACGAGCAGTACTTC. Amino acids: CASSQGLAGGNEQYF.

This clone has just a few counts. This sequence joins TRBV6-5 and TRBJ1-1, with no clear D. The CDR3 consists of 14 residues. V lost 0 bases and J lost 1, with 6 bases in between. Germline V lookup: CDR1 MNHEY, CDR2 SVGAGI. The CDR3 region is CASSYSAENTEAFF. The CDR3 bases are TGTGCCAGCAGTTACTCGGCAGAGAACACTGAAGCTTTCTTT.

The chain links TRBV5-4 to TRBJ2-5; D might be TRBD2 (6 bases). This CDR3 is 14 amino acids long. Germline V gene data show CDR1 as SGHNT and CDR2 as YYREEE (reference sequence). V lost 4 bases to trimming and J lost 3 bases, with 13 bases between them. The CDR3 DNA follows: TGTGCCAGCAGCGCAGGAGGGACGGAAGAGACCCAGTACTTC. It encodes CASSAGGTEETQYF.

This clone is a singleton in its sample. This chain joins TRBV18 and TRBJ1-1, with D hard to call. CDR1 and CDR2 (germline): KGHSH, LQKENI. Trimming stripped 3 bases from V and 0 bases from J, with 8 bases between. This CDR3 spans 14 amino acids. CDR3 region: CASSPSTVNTEAFF. The CDR3 DNA sequence: TGTGCCAGCTCACCGTCGACTGTGAACACTGAAGCTTTCTTT. Variable domain in full (rest from reference TRBV18 and TRBJ1-1): NAGVMQNPRHLVRRRGQEARLRCSPMKGHSHVYWYRQLPEEGLKFMVYLQKENIIDESGMPKERFSAEFPKEGPSILRIQQVVRGDSAAYFCASSPSTVNTEAFFGQGTRLTVV.

The rearrangement joins TRBV25-1 to TRBJ2-3; 8 bases line up with TRBD2. In germline, CDR1 is MGHDK, CDR2 SYGVNS. The ends lost 3 bases at V and 0 bases at J; junction bases unmatched: 8. The CDR3 length is 17 residues. CDR3 sequence: CASSDRFQRGSTDTQYF. The DNA of the CDR3 is TGTGCCAGCAGTGACCGTTTCCAGCGGGGGAGCACAGATACGCAGTATTTT. Drawing the rest from reference TRBV25-1 and TRBJ2-3, the complete variable domain is EADIYQTPRYLVIGTGKKITLECSQTMGHDKMYWYQQDPGMELHLIHYSYGVNSTEKGDLSSESTVSRIRTEHFPLTLESARPSHTSQYLCASSDRFQRGSTDTQYFGPGTRLTVL.

The rearrangement joins TRBV6-4 to TRBJ1-2; D is unclear. From germline, CDR1 is MRHNA and CDR2 SNTAGT. This CDR3 comprises 17 residues. The ends were cut back, 2 bases at V and 9 bases at J, with 25 bases in the middle. The CDR3 DNA follows: TGTGCCAGCAGTGACGACTCGTCCCCGGGCCTTAGCGTGCGCTACACCTTC. It codes for CASSDDSSPGLSVRYTF.

The chain is built from TRBV5-8 and TRBJ1-1, with 8 bases that match TRBD1. This CDR3 region has 14 residues. V shed 4 bases and J 3 bases; nucleotides not matched to a gene: 5. CDR1 SGHTS and CDR2 YDEGEE come from the germline V gene. In DNA form, the CDR3 reads TGTGCCAGCAGCCCGACAGGGGACCACACTGAAGCTTTCTTT. Translating gives CASSPTGDHTEAFF.

V is TRBV4-2 and J is TRBJ2-7; TRBD2 matches 13 bases. The CDR3 loop spans 15 amino acids. V shed 5 bases, J shed 6 bases, and the junction held 7 bases outside the gene matches. CDR1 LGHNA and CDR2 YNFKEQ come from the germline V gene. The chain's CDR3 is CASSSVRTSGSEQYF. In nucleotides, the CDR3 is TGTGCCAGCAGCTCGGTTAGGACTAGCGGGAGCGAGCAGTACTTC.

The genes are TRBV6-1 and TRBJ1-2; 7 bases match TRBD1. Per germline, CDR1 MNHNS and CDR2 SASEGT. With V trimmed by 5 bases and J by 8 bases, 8 bases remained unmatched. This CDR3 contains 13 residues. CDR3 bases: TGTGCCAGCAGTCGACAGGGTTGGAAGGGCTACACCTTC. Protein product: CASSRQGWKGYTF.

This chain joins TRBV5-4 and TRBJ2-1; 15 nucleotides align to TRBD2. V trimming: 4 bases; J trimming: 1 base; junction bases outside the gene matches: 0. Germline lookup yields CDR1 SGHNT and CDR2 YYREEE (reference sequence). The CDR3 has 16 residues. The CDR3 nucleotides read TGTGCCAGCAGCGGACTAGCGGGAGGGTCCTACAATGAGCAGTTCTTC. It translates to CASSGLAGGSYNEQFF. The variable domain in full, completed from reference TRBV5-4 and TRBJ2-1, reads ETGVTQSPTHLIKTRGQQVTLRCSSQSGHNTVSWYQQALGQGPQFIFQYYREEENGRGNFPPRFSGLQFPNYSSELNVNALELDDSALYLCASSGLAGGSYNEQFFGPGTRLTVL.

This clone appeared a single time. The genes are TRBV6-5 and TRBJ1-5, with TRBD1 as a possible D gene (5 bases). V was clipped by 6 bases and J by 1 base, with 10 bases between them. Germline V gene sequence: CDR1 MNHEY, CDR2 SVGAGI. The CDR3 has 14 residues. The CDR3 nucleotides are TGTGCCAGCAGCCCAGACAGCAGCAATCAGCCCCAGCATTTT. Its translation is CASSPDSSNQPQHF.

The genes are TRBV14 and TRBJ1-1; 8 positions match TRBD1. Per germline, CDR1 SGHDN and CDR2 FVKESK. The junction had 10 bases not matched to a gene; V was cut back by 4 bases and J by 0 bases. This CDR3 spans 17 amino acids. The DNA for the CDR3 is TGTGCCAGCAGCCCCCGACAGGGGTCTTTTGTGAACACTGAAGCTTTCTTT. Amino acid sequence: CASSPRQGSFVNTEAFF.

This clone was counted only a few times. This sequence joins TRBV13 and TRBJ1-4; D call uncertain. The CDR3 is 16 residues long. In germline, CDR1 is PRHDT, CDR2 FYEKMQ (reference sequence). The V end was cut by 0 bases, the J end by 1 base, with 9 bases between. For the CDR3, the DNA is TGTGCCAGCAGCTTAGGGCAGGTGAAAACTAATGAAAAACTGTTTTTT. Translated: CASSLGQVKTNEKLFF. The complete variable domain, with remaining parts taken from reference TRBV13 and TRBJ1-4, reads AAGVIQSPRHLIKEKRETATLKCYPIPRHDTVYWYQQGPGQDPQFLISFYEKMQSDKGSIPDRFSAQQFSDYHSELNMSSLELGDSALYFCASSLGQVKTNEKLFFGSGTQLSVL.

The gene calls are TRBV9 and TRBJ2-1; a weak D match, TRBD2 (6 bases). V lost 2 bases and J lost 12, with 21 bases in between. Germline V gene data show CDR1 as SGDLS and CDR2 as YYNGEE. The CDR3 loop spans 15 amino acids. CDR3 nucleotide sequence: TGTGCCAGCAGCGTGGAAGGGACCCAGTACGGGGGGCAGTTCTTC. Its protein product is CASSVEGTQYGGQFF. Full variable domain (outside the CDR3, taken from reference TRBV9 and TRBJ2-1): DSGVTQTPKHLITATGQRVTLRCSPRSGDLSVYWYQQSLDQGLQFLIQYYNGEERAKGNILERFSAQQFPDLHSELNLSSLELGDSALYFCASSVEGTQYGGQFFGPGTRLTVL.

This chain joins TRBV6-5 and TRBJ2-7; tentative D call: TRBD1 (6 bases). This CDR3 has 14 amino acids. Germline CDR1 is MNHEY and CDR2 is SVGAGI. Trimming took 6 bases from V and 4 from J, leaving 16 bases between them. The CDR3: CASSRTGSFYEQYF. The CDR3 nucleotides are TGTGCCAGCAGCCGCACAGGGTCCTTTTACGAGCAGTACTTC.

This chain uses TRBV11-3 with TRBJ2-7; TRBD1 matches 7 bases. Germline V gives CDR1 SGHNT, CDR2 YENEEA. The J segment lost 2 bases and the V segment lost 2 bases, leaving 6 bases of the junction unmatched. The CDR3 consists of 15 residues. CDR3 residues: CASSLKTGPPYEQYF. As DNA, the CDR3 is TGTGCCAGCAGCTTAAAGACAGGGCCACCCTACGAGCAGTACTTC.

This clone was recorded a few times. This chain connects TRBV28 to TRBJ2-7; D is perhaps TRBD1 (5 bases). With 6 bases removed from V and 2 bases from J, the gap between germline ends came to 11 bases. Germline CDR1 MDHEN, CDR2 SYDVKM. The CDR3 is made up of 13 amino acids. The CDR3 spells CASSAQGPYEQYF. The DNA for the CDR3 is TGTGCCAGCAGCGCTCAGGGCCCCTACGAGCAGTACTTC.